The rows below give T cell receptor beta chains drawn from one sample of a study of identical twins. TCRdb analysed the 5' RACE reads with MiXCR anew, one entry per CDR3 protein. The table shows about 160,000 distinct CDR3 sequences, with around 3.6% occurring only once. The sequencing input was memory T cells sorted from blood. These receptors originate from a man between 18 and 29 years old in good health. Each CDR3 is given with its conserved first and last residue. The order of the fields is D gene, clone size, V gene, J gene, CDR3 protein, CDR3 DNA. A D gene is named only where the DNA matches it firmly. The size of a clone is reported for some rows only, either as once, few or many, or as a class for expanded clones.

D: TRBD1
size: many
V: TRBV7-9
J: TRBJ1-5
CDR3: CASSMGQAIGQPQHF
DNA: TGTGCCAGCAGCATGGGACAGGCCATCGGCCAGCCCCAGCATTTT

D: TRBD2
size: .
V: TRBV10-3
J: TRBJ2-1
CDR3: CAISESRGVRFF
DNA: TGTGCCATCAGTGAGTCGCGGGGGGTGCGGTTCTTC

D: TRBD2
size: many
V: TRBV5-1
J: TRBJ2-4
CDR3: CASSLAGLAGWVQYF
DNA: TGCGCCAGCAGCTTGGCGGGGCTAGCGGGATGGGTTCAGTACTTC

D: TRBD2
size: many
V: TRBV7-2
J: TRBJ2-5
CDR3: CASSFTGLAGQETQYF
DNA: TGTGCCAGCAGCTTCACTGGACTAGCGGGACAAGAGACCCAGTACTTC

D: .
size: many
V: TRBV18
J: TRBJ2-7
CDR3: CASSSKYRGYEQYF
DNA: TGTGCCAGCTCATCTAAATATCGGGGGTACGAGCAGTACTTC

D: .
size: many
V: TRBV29-1
J: TRBJ1-1
CDR3: CSVNYRAPEAFF
DNA: TGCAGCGTTAACTACAGGGCCCCCGAGGCTTTCTTT

D: TRBD1
size: many
V: TRBV4-1
J: TRBJ2-3
CDR3: CASSYRTGSGTDTQYF
DNA: TGCGCCAGCAGCTATCGGACAGGGTCGGGCACAGATACGCAGTATTTT

D: .
size: many
V: TRBV15
J: TRBJ2-3
CDR3: CATSRPAGTTDTQYF
DNA: TGTGCCACCAGCAGACCTGCCGGGACTACAGATACGCAGTATTTT

D: .
size: few
V: TRBV6-4
J: TRBJ2-3
CDR3: CASSDSRDSSTDTQYF
DNA: TGTGCCAGCAGTGACAGCAGGGATTCTAGCACAGATACGCAGTATTTT

D: .
size: many
V: TRBV25-1
J: TRBJ2-6
CDR3: CASSMSSGANVLTF
DNA: TGTGCCAGCAGTATGAGTAGCGGGGCCAACGTCCTGACTTTC

D: TRBD2
size: many
V: TRBV29-1
J: TRBJ2-1
CDR3: CSVAAGGQVGNEQFF
DNA: TGCAGCGTTGCGGCGGGAGGGCAAGTCGGCAATGAGCAGTTCTTC

D: TRBD2
size: many
V: TRBV6-1
J: TRBJ2-3
CDR3: CASSEEMAGDRGTQYF
DNA: TGTGCCAGCAGTGAAGAAATGGCGGGAGACCGGGGTACGCAGTATTTT

D: TRBD2
size: many
V: TRBV5-1
J: TRBJ2-1
CDR3: CASSLAGGRTNEQFF
DNA: TGCGCCAGCAGCTTGGCGGGAGGGAGAACCAATGAGCAGTTCTTC